The clone carrying this TCR beta chain was seen at least ten times. What it binds is not known. The source of the sample is a study of type 1 and type 2 diabetes patients. Amplification started from genomic DNA. Amplification of the beta chain CDR3 used 30 forward and 13 reverse multiplex primers. TCRdb fed the multiplex PCR reads into MiXCR, producing one record per CDR3 protein. The table lists 250,000 or so distinct CDR3 sequences, around 47% of them singletons, with roughly an eighth in the top ten. General observations from the study: Both CD4+ and CD8+ type 2 diabetes repertoires showed significantly higher diversity than type 1.

Trimming removed 0 bases from V and 11 bases from J, with 14 bases in between. Germline CDR1 LGHNA, CDR2 YSLEER. The CDR3 is 15 residues long. Material for sequencing was peripheral blood mononuclear cells (PBMCs). This clonotype originated in a man in his late teens or twenties with type 2 diabetes. The chain employs TRBV4-3 and TRBJ1-6, with D tentatively TRBD1 (5 bases). CDR3 sequence reads: CASSQDAGKSAPLHF. In DNA form, the CDR3 reads TGCGCCAGCAGCCAAGATGCAGGGAAATCCGCACCCCTCCACTTT.